The T cell receptor (beta chain) under discussion was sequenced for a study of vaccination effects on CD4 cells after COVID-19. Study in general: After the second dose, samples were taken at median day 72. Findings of the study overall: Researchers reported few convalescent patients and no early post-infection timepoints in the study.

Clones were read by immunoSEQ multiplex PCR, and TCRdb kept only the in-frame ones, dropping some. The sample lists almost 70,000 clones, roughly 74% occurring once. The germline V gene has CDR1 SEHNR and CDR2 FQNEAQ (reference sequence). The V gene lost 11 bases and the J gene lost 0 bases, with 13 bases spanning the gap. CDR3 length: 13 residues. This clone qualifies as medium-sized. Its antigen remains unidentified. Within the ViraFEST assay, antigen-specific CD4+ T cells underwent expansion with viral peptide pools prior to sequencing. CD4+ T cell isolation took place after 10 days of culture. Two doses of either BNT162b2 or mRNA-1273 were given to each participant. Among the vaccine recipients, none had a prior SARS-CoV-2 infection, and nucleocapsid antibodies were negative. The researchers cultured 1.5 million to 2 million PBMC per well with about 10 IU/ml IL-2 and roughly 10 ug/ml peptides.

The sequencing used CD4+ T cells from PBMCs cultured with HCoV-229E spike peptides, collected after COVID-19 vaccination. J is TRBJ1-1 and V is TRBV7-9; D gene unclear. This TCR derives from a human donor who received a COVID-19 vaccine. The CDR3 protein is CAATSGVNTEAFF. The CDR3 DNA is TGTGCCGCAACCTCGGGAGTGAACACTGAAGCTTTCTTT.